What follows are 32 T cell receptor beta chains derived from one specimen sequenced in a study of response to subunit inactivated influenza vaccine. TCRdb passed the RT-PCR reads through MiXCR, listing each CDR3 protein once. Of about 530,000 distinct CDR3 sequences in the sample, 13% are singletons; the top ten hold approximately 14%. This specimen consisted of PBMCs from blood, obtained about 6 weeks after vaccination. The receptors here all came from a man between 50 and 59 years old who received an inactivated influenza vaccine.

This clonotype was seen many times. This sequence joins TRBV12-3 or TRBV12-4 and TRBJ2-7; the match to TRBD2 covers 12 bases. The CDR3 covers 16 residues. V lost 7 bases, J lost 6 bases, and 13 bases stayed unmatched. CDR3 protein: CASTLGASGGAIEQYF. In DNA, the CDR3 is TGTGCCAGCACCTTAGGGGCTAGCGGGGGGGCCATCGAGCAGTACTTC.

The chain is built from TRBV7-2 and TRBJ2-7, with D possibly TRBD1 on 6 matching bases. The CDR3 is 15 amino acids. CDR1 SGHTA and CDR2 FQGNSA come from the germline V gene. V was pared by 1 base and J by 4 bases, with 14 bases between. The CDR3, as DNA: TGTGCCAGCAGCTTAGACCTACCAGGGGTATACGAGCAGTACTTC. This codes for CASSLDLPGVYEQYF.

This clonotype has more than one count but fewer than ten. The rearrangement joins TRBV7-2 to TRBJ2-5; D might be TRBD1 or TRBD2, each matching 6 bases. The V and J ends lost 3 bases and 3 bases respectively, with 14 bases between them. The CDR3 consists of 15 residues. The germline V gene encodes CDR1 SGHTA and CDR2 FQGNSA. CDR3 nucleotide sequence: TGTGCCAGCAGCTTGGGGGGCGCGGGTAAAGAGACCCAGTACTTC. Translating it yields CASSLGGAGKETQYF.

On this clonotype itself: A much larger clone is a single base away; this may be a read error. The V call is TRBV6-2 or TRBV6-3, the J call TRBJ2-1; D call uncertain. Germline V CDR1 and CDR2: MNHEY, SVGEGT. With 5 bases removed from V and 7 bases from J, the gap between germline ends came to 12 bases. This CDR3 comprises 13 residues. Written as DNA, the CDR3 is TGTGCCAGCAGTATCCAATTCCGGAATGAGCAGTTCTTC. This gives the protein CASSIQFRNEQFF.

The table lists this clonotype with a count of one. Mismatch with germline at one junction end may stem from a read error. The gene calls are TRBV23-1 and TRBJ2-7; D not certain. TRBV23-1 is noted as an ORF with a role that remains uncertain. The CDR3 runs to 16 residues. CDR3 region: CASSQSAHCGWYGQYF. The CDR3 coding sequence is TGCGCCAGCAGTCAATCGGCGCACTGTGGATGGTACGGGCAGTACTTC.

This clonotype occurred many times. CDR3 bases: TGTGCCAGCAGTCCGGATATGGGGTATAATTCACCCCTCCACTTT. Translated: CASSPDMGYNSPLHF. The rearrangement links TRBV12-3 or TRBV12-4 to TRBJ1-6; no firm D call. The CDR3 runs 15 residues. V gave up 5 bases and J gave up 4 bases, with 12 bases separating them.

This clonotype was seen many times. The chain joins TRBV7-9 to TRBJ2-2; D is unclear. Germline V lookup: CDR1 SEHNR, CDR2 FQNEAQ (reference sequence). The CDR3 totals 14 residues. V lost 2 bases to trimming and J lost 0 bases, with 4 bases between them. The CDR3 region is CASSLPTNTGELFF. The CDR3 nucleotides are TGTGCCAGCAGCTTACCGACGAACACCGGGGAGCTGTTTTTT.

V usage is TRBV3-1 and J usage is TRBJ2-3, with no clear D. Trimming shortened V by 5 bases and J by 7 bases, and 10 bases separated the two germline ends. Per germline, CDR1 LGHDT and CDR2 YNNKEL (reference sequence). This CDR3 contains 12 residues. The CDR3 loop reads CASSSTTNTQYF. In DNA form, the CDR3 reads TGTGCCAGCAGCTCTACGACAAATACGCAGTATTTT.

This clonotype was seen at least ten times. The chain recombines TRBV12-3 or TRBV12-4 with TRBJ2-1; D may be TRBD2 (5 bases). Trimming took off 2 bases at V and 5 bases at J, with 10 bases between the two ends. The CDR3 is 14 residues long. The CDR3, as DNA: TGTGCCAGCAGTTTATTCCGGGGAAACAATGAGCAGTTCTTC. Translated, it gives CASSLFRGNNEQFF.

J is TRBJ1-4 and V is TRBV28, with a tentative D call TRBD1 (6 bases). Germline V lookup: CDR1 MDHEN, CDR2 SYDVKM. There are 14 residues in the CDR3. Trimming cost V 8 bases and J 5 bases, with 15 bases left between them. CDR3 bases: TGTGCCAGCGCCGGGGGGGCTTTGAATGAAAAACTGTTTTTT. Protein product: CASAGGALNEKLFF.

This clonotype was observed many times. V usage is TRBV7-2 and J usage is TRBJ1-3, with TRBD1 matching 11 bases. This CDR3 is 15 amino acids long. Trimming cost V 4 bases and J 1 base; bases outside gene matches: 0. The germline gives CDR1 SGHTA, CDR2 FQGNSA. For the CDR3, the DNA is TGTGCCAGCAGCTGGGACAGGGGGTCTGGAAACACCATATATTTT. This gives the protein CASSWDRGSGNTIYF. Combining the CDR3 with reference TRBV7-2 and TRBJ1-3 gives the whole variable domain GAGVSQSPSNKVTEKGKDVELRCDPISGHTALYWYRQSLGQGLEFLIYFQGNSAPDKSGLPSDRFSAERTGGSVSTLTIQRTQQEDSAVYLCASSWDRGSGNTIYFGEGSWLTVV.

The chain couples TRBV19 to TRBJ2-3, with a possible D match to TRBD2 (7 bases). CDR1 is LNHDA and CDR2 is SQIVND in the germline V gene (reference sequence). The CDR3 is 15 residues long. V was clipped by 5 bases and J by 5 bases, with 17 bases between them. CDR3 region: CASSLAASRGDTQYF. The CDR3 region has the DNA TGTGCCAGTAGTCTAGCGGCCAGCAGGGGAGATACGCAGTATTTT.

The chain joins TRBV7-9 to TRBJ2-2; D is perhaps TRBD1 (6 bases). V was clipped by 8 bases and J by 2 bases, with 9 bases between them. The germline CDR1 and CDR2 sequences are SEHNR and FQNEAQ (reference sequence). This CDR3 comprises 13 residues. The CDR3 DNA is TGTGCCAGCTGGGACATTAACACCGGGGAGCTGTTTTTT. Translation gives CASWDINTGELFF.

In this sample, this clonotype turned up a few times. The chain has TRBV20-1 and TRBJ2-3; D may be TRBD2 (7 bases). The CDR3 has 14 residues. V gave up 2 bases and J gave up 6 bases, with 15 bases separating them. CDR1 is DFQATT and CDR2 is SNEGSKA in the germline V gene (reference sequence). CDR3: CSARFRGGRDTQYF. The CDR3 DNA sequence: TGCAGTGCTAGATTTAGGGGGGGCCGCGATACGCAGTATTTT.

The chain uses TRBV9 and TRBJ2-7; weak D call: TRBD1 (6 bases). V shed 0 bases and J shed 2 bases, with 9 bases lying between them. The CDR3 consists of 14 residues. The germline gives CDR1 SGDLS, CDR2 YYNGEE. CDR3 nucleotide sequence: TGTGCCAGCAGCGTAGGACAGGTAGCCTACGAGCAGTACTTC. It codes for CASSVGQVAYEQYF.

The genes are TRBV7-9 and TRBJ2-3; TRBD2 matches at 11 bases. In germline, CDR1 is SEHNR, CDR2 FQNEAQ (reference sequence). The CDR3 consists of 16 residues. V was clipped by 5 bases and J by 2 bases; unmatched bases: 6. The CDR3 loop reads CASSPTSGRTTDTQYF. CDR3 sequence (DNA): TGTGCCAGCAGCCCAACTAGCGGGAGAACCACAGATACGCAGTATTTT.

The gene calls are TRBV12-3 or TRBV12-4 and TRBJ2-1; the match to TRBD2 covers 7 bases. With V trimmed by 8 bases and J by 5 bases, 18 bases remained unmatched. This CDR3 has 17 amino acids. The CDR3 loop reads CASVLLAGETLHNEQFF. CDR3 bases: TGTGCCAGCGTCCTTCTGGCGGGGGAGACTCTACACAATGAGCAGTTCTTC.

This chain joins TRBV6-1 and TRBJ2-6; a possible D gene is TRBD2 (5 bases). Germline assignment: CDR1 MNHNS and CDR2 SASEGT. CDR3 length: 15 residues. Trimming left V 11 bases short and J 0 bases short, with 14 bases between. CDR3 protein: CASRRALSGANVLTF. The CDR3 DNA reads as TGTGCCTCGAGGCGGGCCCTCTCTGGGGCCAACGTCCTGACTTTC.

V and J are TRBV7-6 and TRBJ2-3; D not certain. Germline CDR1 reads SGHVS; CDR2 reads FNYEAQ. V was trimmed by 5 bases and J by 1 base, leaving 13 bases between them. The CDR3 totals 15 residues. This chain's CDR3 is CASSPTTTRTDTQYF. CDR3 coding DNA: TGTGCCAGCAGCCCAACGACCACTCGCACAGATACGCAGTATTTT. Full variable domain (missing parts from reference TRBV7-6 and TRBJ2-3): GAGVSQSPRYKVTKRGQDVALRCDPISGHVSLYWYRQALGQGPEFLTYFNYEAQQDKSGLPNDRFSAERPEGSISTLTIQRTEQRDSAMYRCASSPTTTRTDTQYFGPGTRLTVL.

This clonotype was seen more than once but under ten times. The chain carries TRBV5-1 and TRBJ2-3, with 9 bases matching TRBD2. The CDR3 has 13 residues. The trim removed 3 bases at V and 10 bases at J, leaving 6 bases unmatched. Per germline, CDR1 SGHRS and CDR2 YFSETQ. CDR3 sequence reads: CASSYDSGSAQYF. DNA of the CDR3: TGCGCCAGCAGCTACGATAGCGGGAGTGCGCAGTATTTT. Filled out from reference TRBV5-1 and TRBJ2-3, the complete variable domain reads KAGVTQTPRYLIKTRGQQVTLSCSPISGHRSVSWYQQTPGQGLQFLFEYFSETQRNKGNFPGRFSGRQFSNSRSEMNVSTLELGDSALYLCASSYDSGSAQYFGPGTRLTVL.

In its sample, this clonotype was seen a few times. The chain carries TRBV9 and TRBJ2-7; 7 positions match TRBD1. CDR3 length: 17 amino acids. CDR1 SGDLS and CDR2 YYNGEE come from the germline V gene. The ends lost 0 bases at V and 0 bases at J; junction bases unmatched: 9. The CDR3 protein is CASSVAVSGQSSYEQYF. Written as DNA, the CDR3 is TGTGCCAGCAGCGTAGCGGTCTCGGGACAGAGCTCCTACGAGCAGTACTTC. Complete variable domain (other parts from reference TRBV9 and TRBJ2-7): DSGVTQTPKHLITATGQRVTLRCSPRSGDLSVYWYQQSLDQGLQFLIQYYNGEERAKGNILERFSAQQFPDLHSELNLSSLELGDSALYFCASSVAVSGQSSYEQYFGPGTRLTVT.

V is TRBV21-1 and J is TRBJ2-1; TRBD1, the table's D call, lacks a check against the DNA. TRBV21-1 represents a pseudogene. The CDR3 has 14 residues. CDR3 residues: CASRGQGLGNEQFF. In nucleotides, the CDR3 is TGTGCCAGCCGGGGGCAGGGACTTGGCAATGAGCAGTTCTTC.

The gene calls are TRBV28 and TRBJ2-2; perhaps D is TRBD1 or TRBD2 (5 bases each). The ends were cut back, 3 bases at V and 6 bases at J, with 17 bases in the middle. CDR1 and CDR2 (germline): MDHEN, SYDVKM. The CDR3 is 16 amino acids. CDR3 coding DNA: TGTGCCAGCAGTTTGGCGAGGGGAGATGGGGCCGGGGAGCTGTTTTTT. Its translation is CASSLARGDGAGELFF.

The rearrangement links TRBV7-2 to TRBJ2-7, with D unclear. CDR1 and CDR2 from the germline V gene are SGHTA and FQGNSA. V shed 2 bases and J shed 11 bases, with 10 bases lying between them. The CDR3 contains 11 residues. CDR3 protein: CASSLQTRKYF. DNA of the CDR3: TGTGCCAGCAGCTTACAAACAAGGAAGTACTTC.

This clonotype was seen a handful of times. The chain is built from TRBV19 and TRBJ1-1, with 7 bases identical to TRBD1. The CDR3 covers 14 residues. Germline assignment: CDR1 LNHDA and CDR2 SQIVND (reference sequence). Unmatched junction bases numbered 9, after V lost 7 bases and J lost 4 bases. The DNA of the CDR3 is TGTGCCAGTAAGGTCGGACCAGGGGGCACTGAAGCTTTCTTT. As protein: CASKVGPGGTEAFF.

This clonotype has a count of ten or more. The chain has TRBV12-3 or TRBV12-4 and TRBJ1-2; D remains ambiguous. The CDR3 covers 14 residues. V gave up 1 base and J gave up 4 bases, with 10 bases separating them. This CDR3 reads CASSLEGRRYGYTF. The DNA for the CDR3 is TGTGCCAGCAGTTTAGAGGGTCGGCGCTATGGCTACACCTTC.

This clonotype occurred many times. The chain uses TRBV20-1 and TRBJ2-3; D might be TRBD1 (5 bases). Trimming took 3 bases from V and 2 from J, leaving 15 bases between them. Germline loops: CDR1 DFQATT, CDR2 SNEGSKA (reference sequence). This CDR3 contains 15 residues. For the CDR3, the DNA is TGCAGTGCTAGGCCTAGGGGTGGAATCACAGATACGCAGTATTTT. Amino acids: CSARPRGGITDTQYF.

This clonotype was recorded at least ten times. The rearrangement joins TRBV20-1 to TRBJ2-7; weak D call: TRBD1 (5 bases). CDR1 and CDR2 from the germline V gene are DFQATT and SNEGSKA (reference sequence). Deletions cut 0 bases from V and 2 bases from J, with 14 bases between. The CDR3 sequence is 15 residues long. CDR3 sequence (DNA): TGCAGTGCTAGAGAAATCGGCAGGGCGGCCTACGAGCAGTACTTC. This encodes CSAREIGRAAYEQYF.

This clonotype was observed a few times. The rearrangement joins TRBV5-1 to TRBJ2-1, with D perhaps being TRBD1 or TRBD2 (6 bases each). The germline V and J ends were trimmed by 4 bases and 3 bases, with 14 bases remaining between them. Per the germline V gene, CDR1 is SGHRS and CDR2 is YFSETQ. CDR3 length equals 15 residues. CDR3 coding DNA: TGCGCCAGCAGCCCGAAGGGGGGCGACTACAATGAGCAGTTCTTC. As protein: CASSPKGGDYNEQFF. The whole variable domain, remainder taken from reference TRBV5-1 and TRBJ2-1, is KAGVTQTPRYLIKTRGQQVTLSCSPISGHRSVSWYQQTPGQGLQFLFEYFSETQRNKGNFPGRFSGRQFSNSRSEMNVSTLELGDSALYLCASSPKGGDYNEQFFGPGTRLTVL.

This clonotype has just a few counts. V and J are TRBV21-1 and TRBJ2-7; TRBD2 is the table's D call, not checked against the DNA. TRBV21-1 is labeled a pseudogene. The CDR3 totals 20 residues. CDR3 coding DNA: TGTGCCAGCAGCTCTCCAGGGGGCAGGCTAGCGGGAGAGAACTCCTACGAGCAGTACTTC. Its protein is CASSSPGGRLAGENSYEQYF.

The genes are TRBV20-1 and TRBJ2-1; D remains unclear. Trimming took 1 base from V and 5 from J, leaving 15 bases between them. Germline-derived CDR1 and CDR2 are DFQATT and SNEGSKA (reference sequence). This CDR3 is 15 amino acids long. The CDR3 sequence: CSARVRGRIDNEQFF. CDR3 DNA: TGCAGTGCTAGAGTCCGAGGACGGATAGACAATGAGCAGTTCTTC.

The chain recombines TRBV6-5 with TRBJ1-5, with unresolved D. V lost 2 bases and J 6 bases, leaving 11 bases between the germline ends. The CDR3 is 14 residues long. The germline V gene encodes CDR1 MNHEY and CDR2 SVGAGI. The CDR3 is CASSYGSASQPQHF. CDR3 coding DNA: TGTGCCAGCAGTTACGGGTCCGCGAGTCAGCCCCAGCATTTT.